This T cell receptor (beta chain) originates from a study of T cells in Graves' hyperthyroidism and ophthalmopathy. Only a few counts were recorded for this clonotype. What was amplified from RNA transcripts were TCR beta CDR3 regions. Researchers ran a first-round RT-PCR on the TCR CDR3 using the HTBI primer set. Via MiXCR, TCRdb re-called the multiplex PCR reads, giving one row per CDR3 protein. The sample records hundreds of thousands of distinct CDR3 sequences, 15% to 19% being singletons. The origin of this receptor is a woman under 30 with Graves' hyperthyroidism. Sequencing input: blood.

The CDR3 DNA reads TGCGCCAGCAGCTTGGCCGTGGCGGGGGGGCCCTACGAGCAGTACTTC. Translated: CASSLAVAGGPYEQYF. The chain has TRBV5-1 and TRBJ2-7, with 9 positions matching TRBD2. Looked up from germline, CDR1 is SGHRS and CDR2 is YFSETQ. The CDR3 sequence is 16 residues long. V lost 0 bases to trimming and J lost 2 bases; unmatched junction nucleotides: 6.